Following are 26 T cell receptor beta chains from one sample sequenced in a study of shared clonotypes between healthy human individuals (TCRdb year 2020). The library relied on the immunoSEQ multiplex PCR assay. Not all clones reach the TCRdb copy of this immuneACCESS table, which keeps in-frame sequences only. Checked studies attribute under half of the gap to unresolved V genes and leave the rest unexplained. Counted in this sample were some 1,600,000 clones; 98% of them appeared once. In total, the top ten clones hold about 0.45% of the sample. The sample taken for sequencing was naive CD4+ T cells sorted from blood. According to the study, the label for this sample's cell subset or site signals: CD45RA+ positively selected. All receptors come from a man under 40 in good health.

The rearrangement uses TRBV18 and TRBJ1-4, with D perhaps TRBD1 (5 bases). CDR1 is KGHSH and CDR2 is LQKENI in the germline V gene. Trimming removed 6 bases from V and 7 bases from J, with 9 bases in between. The CDR3 covers 12 residues. The CDR3, as DNA: TGTGCCAGCTCCAGGGCAGGTGAAAAACTGTTTTTT. Protein: CASSRAGEKLFF. Combining the CDR3 with reference TRBV18 and TRBJ1-4 gives the whole variable domain NAGVMQNPRHLVRRRGQEARLRCSPMKGHSHVYWYRQLPEEGLKFMVYLQKENIIDESGMPKERFSAEFPKEGPSILRIQQVVRGDSAAYFCASSRAGEKLFFGSGTQLSVL.

This chain links TRBV7-2 with TRBJ2-6, with D tentatively TRBD2 (5 bases). The CDR3 spans 14 residues. Trimming removed 7 bases at V and 2 bases at J, with 9 bases between. The germline gives CDR1 SGHTA, CDR2 FQGNSA. CDR3 protein: CASIPGTGANVLTF. The DNA for the CDR3 is TGTGCCAGCATCCCCGGGACTGGGGCCAACGTCCTGACTTTC. The variable domain in full, completed from reference TRBV7-2 and TRBJ2-6, reads GAGVSQSPSNKVTEKGKDVELRCDPISGHTALYWYRQSLGQGLEFLIYFQGNSAPDKSGLPSDRFSAERTGGSVSTLTIQRTQQEDSAVYLCASIPGTGANVLTFGAGSRLTVL.

The chain is built from TRBV27 and TRBJ2-5, with D possibly TRBD1 on 5 matching bases. This CDR3 spans 16 amino acids. Germline values: CDR1 MNHEY, CDR2 SMNVEV (reference sequence). Between the trimmed V and J ends, which lost 5 bases and 4 bases, there was a span of 20 bases. Here the CDR3 DNA reads TGTGCCAGCAGTCCGTACACCCCAGGAAGGGGAGAGACCCAGTACTTC. Encoded protein: CASSPYTPGRGETQYF.

The chain has TRBV5-1 and TRBJ2-3; D is unclear. The length of the CDR3 is 13 residues. The germline V gene encodes CDR1 SGHRS and CDR2 YFSETQ. V was clipped by 4 bases and J by 3 bases, with 9 bases between them. CDR3: CASSPPETDTQYF. CDR3 bases: TGCGCCAGCAGCCCCCCCGAGACAGATACGCAGTATTTT.

Written as DNA, the CDR3 is TGTGCCAGCAGCCAATCCCATGGGCCAACTAGCGAGGCCTACGAGCAGTACTTC. This sequence encodes CASSQSHGPTSEAYEQYF. The chain joins TRBV7-6 to TRBJ2-7; 7 bases are a match to TRBD2. The germline V gene encodes CDR1 SGHVS and CDR2 FNYEAQ. Trimming took 5 bases from V and 2 from J; bases not matched to a gene: 18. The CDR3 length is 18 residues.

This clone was recorded once. The chain links TRBV7-3 to TRBJ2-2, with D possibly matching TRBD2 (6 bases). Germline assignment: CDR1 SGHTA and CDR2 FQGTGA. The CDR3 sequence is 15 residues long. Trimming left V 2 bases short and J 6 bases short, with 13 bases between. The CDR3 DNA is TGTGCCAGCAGCTTACTGGCGGGGCAAGCCGGGGAGCTGTTTTTT. It translates to CASSLLAGQAGELFF.

The chain has TRBV5-1 and TRBJ2-1; D remains unclear. Germline V lookup: CDR1 SGHRS, CDR2 YFSETQ. The CDR3 is 15 residues long. Trimming removed 1 base from V and 8 bases from J, with 16 bases in between. The CDR3 DNA reads as TGCGCCAGCAGCTTGAACATGTTGGTCGTTGATGAGCAGTTCTTC. Protein sequence: CASSLNMLVVDEQFF.

The chain is built from TRBV5-4 and TRBJ1-2; no firm D call. With 4 bases removed from V and 5 bases from J, the gap between germline ends came to 12 bases. Germline V lookup: CDR1 SGHNT, CDR2 YYREEE (reference sequence). This CDR3 is 13 amino acids long. The CDR3 sequence: CASSPGKLYGYTF. The CDR3 DNA reads TGTGCCAGCAGCCCTGGAAAACTATATGGCTACACCTTC.

J is TRBJ2-1 and V is TRBV5-1, with 9 bases lining up with TRBD2. From germline, CDR1 is SGHRS and CDR2 YFSETQ. The CDR3 has 17 residues. With 4 bases clipped from V and 5 bases from J, the junction kept 13 bases outside the gene matches. The CDR3 sequence: CASSVLQGLAGNNEQFF. The CDR3 nucleotides are TGCGCCAGCAGCGTACTACAGGGGCTAGCGGGAAACAATGAGCAGTTCTTC.

V gene TRBV9 combines with J gene TRBJ2-1; 14 bases line up with TRBD2. V was pared by 7 bases and J by 7 bases, with 4 bases of the junction left unmatched. This CDR3 contains 14 residues. Germline V lookup: CDR1 SGDLS, CDR2 YYNGEE. For the CDR3, the DNA is TGTGCCAGCGGGACTAGCGGGAGTAGGAATGAGCAGTTCTTC. This gives the protein CASGTSGSRNEQFF.

The chain is built from TRBV27 and TRBJ2-1; TRBD2 aligns across 9 bases. This CDR3 has 15 amino acids. V lost 0 bases to trimming and J lost 9 bases; unmatched junction nucleotides: 6. Per the germline V gene, CDR1 is MNHEY and CDR2 is SMNVEV (reference sequence). The CDR3 DNA is TGTGCCAGCAGTTTATCCTTCCTAGCGGGAATTGAGCAGTTCTTC. Its translation: CASSLSFLAGIEQFF.

This rearrangement joins TRBV28 to TRBJ2-3; 7 positions match TRBD2. V trimming: 5 bases; J trimming: 9 bases; junction bases outside the gene matches: 11. The germline gives CDR1 MDHEN, CDR2 SYDVKM. The CDR3 extends over 14 amino acids. The CDR3 reads CASSPPLLATTQYF. The DNA of the CDR3 is TGTGCCAGCAGTCCACCCCTACTAGCGACCACGCAGTATTTT.

This chain connects TRBV5-4 to TRBJ2-7, with TRBD2 identical over 15 bases. Germline V gene lookup returns CDR1 SGHNT and CDR2 YYREEE (reference sequence). This CDR3 is built from 16 residues. The trim removed 4 bases at V and 3 bases at J, leaving 5 bases unmatched. CDR3 region: CASSPGTSGGHYEQYF. The CDR3 nucleotides read TGTGCCAGCAGCCCAGGGACTAGCGGGGGGCACTACGAGCAGTACTTC.

In DNA form, the CDR3 reads TGTGCCAGCAGCGTAGATCCACTAGCGGGAGTAAAAAATGAGCAGTTCTTC. This encodes CASSVDPLAGVKNEQFF. The chain is built from TRBV9 and TRBJ2-1; 11 bases agree with TRBD2. The CDR3 length is 17 residues. V gave up 0 bases and J gave up 7 bases; unmatched junction bases: 9. Germline V lookup: CDR1 SGDLS, CDR2 YYNGEE.

As regards this clone: Additional DNA sequences in this sample encode the identical CDR3. The chain uses TRBV7-2 and TRBJ2-7, with 10 bases matching TRBD2. The J segment lost 2 bases and the V segment lost 3 bases, leaving 1 base of the junction unmatched. The germline gives CDR1 SGHTA, CDR2 FQGNSA. The CDR3 totals 14 residues. The CDR3 spells CASSLTSGPYEQYF. CDR3 DNA: TGTGCCAGCAGCTTGACTAGCGGGCCCTACGAGCAGTACTTC.

The chain has TRBV14 and TRBJ2-6; no reliable D call. CDR1 and CDR2 from the germline V gene are SGHDN and FVKESK. CDR3 length equals 16 residues. V was clipped by 2 bases and J by 1 base, with 9 bases between them. The CDR3 region has the DNA TGTGCCAGCAGCCAACTAACGTGGTCTGGGGCCAACGTCCTGACTTTC. Protein product: CASSQLTWSGANVLTF. Using reference TRBV14 and TRBJ2-6 for the parts outside the CDR3, the full variable domain is EAGVTQFPSHSVIEKGQTVTLRCDPISGHDNLYWYRRVMGKEIKFLLHFVKESKQDESGMPNNRFLAERTGGTYSTLKVQPAELEDSGVYFCASSQLTWSGANVLTFGAGSRLTVL.

This clone was seen just once. The rearrangement joins TRBV5-1 to TRBJ2-5; 8 bases line up with TRBD2. After removal of 0 bases from V and 5 bases from J, the junction contained 3 bases not matched to a gene. The CDR3 covers 14 residues. Looked up from germline, CDR1 is SGHRS and CDR2 is YFSETQ. The chain's CDR3 is CASSLGTSLETQYF. The DNA for the CDR3 is TGCGCCAGCAGCTTGGGGACTAGCCTGGAGACCCAGTACTTC.

The rearrangement joins TRBV11-3 to TRBJ2-1; D may be TRBD2 (5 bases). Trimming left V 0 bases short and J 9 bases short, with 9 bases between. The germline V gene has CDR1 SGHNT and CDR2 YENEEA. The CDR3 loop spans 13 amino acids. This CDR3 reads CASSLEGRGEQFF. CDR3 DNA: TGTGCCAGCAGCTTAGAGGGTCGGGGTGAGCAGTTCTTC.

Concerning this clone: Other DNA sequences in this specimen translate into the identical CDR3. The chain combines TRBV4-2 with TRBJ2-2, with D uncertain. The germline V gene has CDR1 LGHNA and CDR2 YNFKEQ. The CDR3 loop spans 12 amino acids. The ends were cut back, 3 bases at V and 4 bases at J, with 3 bases in the middle. For the CDR3, the DNA is TGTGCCAGCAGCCATCCCACCGGGGAGCTGTTTTTT. Translating it yields CASSHPTGELFF.

This clone occurred once. This rearrangement joins TRBV29-1 to TRBJ2-7; D assignment may be TRBD1 or TRBD2 (5 bases each). Deletions cut 8 bases from V and 3 bases from J, with 20 bases between. The CDR3 covers 14 residues. Germline values: CDR1 SQVTM, CDR2 ANQGSEA. CDR3 residues: CSPRNRDPDYEQYF. The CDR3 bases are TGCAGCCCCCGGAACCGGGACCCCGACTACGAGCAGTACTTC.

This clone was observed a single time. The chain couples TRBV11-2 to TRBJ2-7; a possible D gene is TRBD1 (6 bases). The germline V gene has CDR1 SGHAT and CDR2 FQNNGV. Trimming cost V 5 bases and J 2 bases, with 16 bases left between them. The CDR3 has 15 residues. The CDR3 sequence: CASSQSWTAPYEQYF. The DNA for the CDR3 is TGTGCCAGCAGCCAGTCTTGGACAGCGCCCTACGAGCAGTACTTC.

The J gene is TRBJ2-2, the V gene TRBV10-1; D is ambiguous. V was cut by 6 bases and J by 3 bases, with 8 bases left in between. CDR1 and CDR2 from the germline V gene are WNHNN and SYGVQD (reference sequence). The CDR3 is 13 amino acids. CDR3 DNA: TGCGCCAGCAGGGATACTTACACCGGGGAGCTGTTTTTT. Amino acids: CASRDTYTGELFF.

This rearrangement joins TRBV6-5 to TRBJ2-7, with TRBD1 matching over 7 bases. V lost 4 bases, J lost 0 bases, and 3 bases stayed unmatched. The germline V gene encodes CDR1 MNHEY and CDR2 SVGAGI. The CDR3 has 14 residues. The CDR3 here is CASSSRTGSYEQYF. CDR3 DNA: TGTGCCAGCAGTTCCCGGACAGGCTCCTACGAGCAGTACTTC.

J is TRBJ2-1 and V is TRBV6-1; maybe TRBD1 (5 bases). V was pared by 2 bases and J by 0 bases, with 11 bases between. The CDR3 contains 16 residues. CDR1 and CDR2 from the germline V gene are MNHNS and SASEGT. CDR3 nucleotides: TGTGCCAGCAGTGAACAGGGCCGGAGCTCCTACAATGAGCAGTTCTTC. Protein sequence: CASSEQGRSSYNEQFF.

Concerning this clone: Mismatch with germline at one junction end may stem from a read error. V usage is TRBV10-2 and J usage is TRBJ2-3; maybe TRBD1 (5 bases). The germline gives CDR1 WSHSY, CDR2 SAAADI. CDR3 size: 18 residues. The CDR3 DNA follows: TGCGCCAACAGTGAGTCGAAGCTCGTTGCCAGGGTCACAGATACGCAGTATTTT. This codes for CANSESKLVARVTDTQYF.

The chain joins TRBV28 to TRBJ2-7; D is perhaps TRBD1 or TRBD2 (5 bases each). This CDR3 is 14 amino acids long. Looked up from germline, CDR1 is MDHEN and CDR2 is SYDVKM. V was shortened by 7 bases and J by 7 bases, with 20 bases between the two germline ends. The CDR3 is CASIPHGTYVEQYF. In DNA, the CDR3 is TGTGCCAGCATTCCCCACGGGACCTACGTTGAGCAGTACTTC. The whole variable domain, filled in from reference TRBV28 and TRBJ2-7, reads DVKVTQSSRYLVKRTGEKVFLECVQDMDHENMFWYRQDPGLGLRLIYFSYDVKMKEKGDIPEGYSVSREKKERFSLILESASTNQTSMYLCASIPHGTYVEQYFGPGTRLTVT.